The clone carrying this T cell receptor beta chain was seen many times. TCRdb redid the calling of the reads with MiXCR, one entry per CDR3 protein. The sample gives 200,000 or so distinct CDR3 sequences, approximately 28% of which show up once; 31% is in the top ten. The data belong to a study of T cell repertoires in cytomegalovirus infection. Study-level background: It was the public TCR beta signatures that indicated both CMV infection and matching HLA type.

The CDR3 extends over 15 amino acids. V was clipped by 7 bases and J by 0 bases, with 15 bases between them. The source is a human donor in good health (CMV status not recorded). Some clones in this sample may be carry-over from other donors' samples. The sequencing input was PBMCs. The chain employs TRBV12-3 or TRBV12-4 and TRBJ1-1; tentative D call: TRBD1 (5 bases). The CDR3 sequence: CASTPRGVMNTEAFF. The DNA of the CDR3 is TGTGCCAGCACCCCCCGGGGGGTTATGAACACTGAAGCTTTCTTT.